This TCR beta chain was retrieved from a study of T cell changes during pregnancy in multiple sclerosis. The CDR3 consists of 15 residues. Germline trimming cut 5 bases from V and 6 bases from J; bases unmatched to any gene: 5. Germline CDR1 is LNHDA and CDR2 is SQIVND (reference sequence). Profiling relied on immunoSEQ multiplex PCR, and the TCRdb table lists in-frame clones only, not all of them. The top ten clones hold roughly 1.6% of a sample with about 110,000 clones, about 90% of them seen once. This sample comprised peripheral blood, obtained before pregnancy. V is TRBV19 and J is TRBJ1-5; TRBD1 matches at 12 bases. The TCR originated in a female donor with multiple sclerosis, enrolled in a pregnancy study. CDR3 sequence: CASSPWDRGLQPQHF. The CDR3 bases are TGTGCCAGTAGTCCTTGGGACAGGGGGCTTCAGCCCCAGCATTTT.